This T cell receptor beta chain derives from a study of T-cell memory formation after mild COVID-19. The wider study: Clustering of TCRs was largely donor specific.

Comments on this clonotype: What it binds is unknown.

The CDR3 is 15 amino acids. Germline-derived CDR1 and CDR2 are LGHNA and YNFKEQ. V shed 2 bases and J shed 8 bases, with 18 bases lying between them. General study findings and limits: Some clones that responded turned up in pre-infection memory, which suggests that cross-reactive memory joined in. Clones that contracted from day 15 to 85 had balanced CD4/CD8; later expanders were CD4+ biased.

With constant-segment primers, 5'RACE yielded cDNA libraries of TCR alpha and TCR beta that carried sample barcodes and UMIs. TCRdb reanalysed the 5' RACE reads using MiXCR and keeps one entry per CDR3 protein. The data contain 200,000 to 250,000 distinct CDR3 sequences, around 30% of them singletons. Sequencing was done on a sample of PBMCs or a T cell subset sorted from them (not recorded which). The V call is TRBV4-2, the J call TRBJ1-2; perhaps TRBD1 as D (5 bases). This TCR was sampled from an adult woman who had mild COVID-19 (a few samples of this study predate the infection). Cell type and time point are not known. CDR3 region: CASSQIQGGIEGYTF. CDR3 nucleotides: TGTGCCAGCAGCCAAATCCAGGGAGGAATTGAAGGCTACACCTTC.